This record covers a single T cell receptor beta chain. The sample originates from a study of blood T cell repertoires in COVID-19. In Cohort 3, a recovered donor had either two negative PCRs, clearance, or symptom resolution. Original processing methods: Amplifying reference gene primers gave estimates of nucleated cell counts. Measured with immunoSEQ multiplex PCR; TCRdb has only the in-frame clones, and not every one. The V and J calls and clone size were taken over from that table, and D and trimming were inferred from the DNA. The table lists about 380,000 clones, about 90% of them singletons. This TCR came from a woman aged 25 to 39 who had recovered from COVID-19. Input material: PBMCs or T cells enriched from blood (not recorded which).

The CDR3 is CASSPNFAGIGNQETQYF. CDR3 in DNA: TGTGCCAGCAGCCCCAATTTCGCGGGAATCGGGAACCAAGAGACCCAGTACTTC. The chain carries TRBV7-9 and TRBJ2-5, with a tentative D call TRBD2 (6 bases). The CDR3 loop spans 18 amino acids. Germline loops: CDR1 SEHNR, CDR2 FQNEAQ (reference sequence). The V end lost 5 bases, the J end lost 0 bases, and 22 bases lay between the germline ends.